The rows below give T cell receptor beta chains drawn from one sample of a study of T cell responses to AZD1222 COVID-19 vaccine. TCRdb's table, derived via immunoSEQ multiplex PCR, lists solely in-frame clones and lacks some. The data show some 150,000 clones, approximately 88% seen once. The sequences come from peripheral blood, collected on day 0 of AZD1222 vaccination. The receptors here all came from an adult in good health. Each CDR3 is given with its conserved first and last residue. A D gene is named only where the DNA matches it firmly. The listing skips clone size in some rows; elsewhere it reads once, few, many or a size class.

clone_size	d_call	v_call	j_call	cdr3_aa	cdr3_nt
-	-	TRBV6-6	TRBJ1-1	CASSYRGAEAFF	TGTGCCAGCAGTTACCGGGGCGCTGAAGCTTTCTTT
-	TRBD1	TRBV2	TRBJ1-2	CASGDRQNYGYTF	TGTGCCAGCGGGGACAGGCAGAACTATGGCTACACCTTC
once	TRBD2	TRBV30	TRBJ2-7	CAWNRRTSGRASREQYF	TGTGCCTGGAACCGGCGGACTAGCGGGAGGGCCTCTCGCGAGCAGTACTTC
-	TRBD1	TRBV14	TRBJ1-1	CASSRRTGLATEAFF	TGTGCCAGCAGCCGAAGGACAGGGTTAGCCACTGAAGCTTTCTTT
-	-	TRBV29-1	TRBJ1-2	CSVWVDPTTFGYTF	TGCAGCGTCTGGGTAGACCCGACGACCTTCGGCTACACCTTC
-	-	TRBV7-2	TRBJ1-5	CASSPTGAPQHF	TGTGCCAGCAGCCCTACAGGAGCGCCCCAGCATTTT
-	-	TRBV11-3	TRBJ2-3	CASSAGQSTDTQYF	TGTGCCAGCAGCGCCGGACAGTCCACAGATACGCAGTATTTT
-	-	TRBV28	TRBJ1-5	CASSWTDSNQPQHF	TGTGCCAGCAGTTGGACGGATAGCAATCAGCCCCAGCATTTT
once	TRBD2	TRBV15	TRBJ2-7	CATSRWSGGGSSYEQYF	TGTGCCACCAGCAGATGGTCTGGGGGAGGGAGCTCCTACGAGCAGTACTTC
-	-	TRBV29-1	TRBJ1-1	CSVEGVPGARDNTEAFF	TGCAGCGTTGAAGGTGTGCCGGGGGCACGGGATAACACTGAAGCTTTCTTT
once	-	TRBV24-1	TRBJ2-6	CATSDSRGGPTSGANVLTF	TGTGCCACCAGTGATTCGAGAGGGGGGCCCACCTCTGGGGCCAACGTCCTGACTTTC
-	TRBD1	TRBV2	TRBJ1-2	CASSKPQGAGYGYTF	TGTGCCAGCAGTAAACCACAGGGGGCAGGTTATGGCTACACCTTC
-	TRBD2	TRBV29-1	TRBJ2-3	CSVGGGLAGSTDTQYF	TGCAGCGTTGGGGGGGGACTAGCGGGAAGTACAGATACGCAGTATTTT
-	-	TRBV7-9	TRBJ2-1	CASSLQNNEQFF	TGTGCCAGCAGCTTACAAAACAATGAGCAGTTCTTC
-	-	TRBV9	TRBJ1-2	CASSVAGGVAGGYTF	TGTGCCAGCAGCGTAGCGGGCGGGGTCGCGGGCGGCTACACCTTC
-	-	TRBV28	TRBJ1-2	CATRGGLYGYTF	TGTGCCACCCGCGGGGGGCTCTATGGCTACACCTTC
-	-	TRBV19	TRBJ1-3	CASSMESGSGNTIYF	TGTGCCAGTAGTATGGAATCAGGGTCCGGAAACACCATATATTTT
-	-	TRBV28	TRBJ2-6	CASSAGNSGANVLTF	TGTGCCAGCAGTGCAGGGAACTCTGGGGCCAACGTCCTGACTTTC
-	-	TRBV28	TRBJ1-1	CASTGLERGLANTEAFF	TGTGCCAGCACCGGACTCGAGAGGGGTCTTGCGAACACTGAAGCTTTCTTT
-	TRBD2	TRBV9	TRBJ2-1	CASSVGTSGSNEQFF	TGTGCCAGCAGCGTAGGGACTAGCGGTTCCAATGAGCAGTTCTTC
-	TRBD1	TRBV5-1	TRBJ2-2	CASSPDRGSATGELFF	TGCGCCAGCAGCCCGGACAGGGGCTCCGCCACCGGGGAGCTGTTTTTT
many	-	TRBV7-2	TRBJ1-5	CASSLGVNQPQHF	TGTGCCAGCAGCTTAGGGGTCAATCAGCCCCAGCATTTT
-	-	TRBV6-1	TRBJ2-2	CASSDGTLTGELFF	TGTGCCAGCAGTGACGGGACGCTGACCGGGGAGCTGTTTTTT
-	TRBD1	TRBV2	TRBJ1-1	CASKQGPSNTEAFF	TGTGCCAGCAAACAGGGGCCCTCTAACACTGAAGCTTTCTTT